These T cell receptor beta chains were read from a single sample in a study of early stage breast cancer tumors. Assay: immunoSEQ multiplex PCR; the TCRdb copy retains only in-frame clones and omits some. The data contain 25,000 to 35,000 clones, around three quarters of them singletons. Sequencing used blood. These receptors all come from a person in their sixties or seventies with breast cancer. CDR3s include the opening cysteine and the closing phenylalanine or tryptophan. D genes are given only for firm matches. Part of the rows lack a size; the others show once, few, many or a class for expanded clones.

>TRBV6-5|TRBJ1-2|NA|NA
CASSKQDRPTYGYTF
TGTGCCAGCAGCAAACAGGACAGACCGACCTATGGCTACACCTTC
>TRBV10-2|TRBJ2-3|NA|TRBD2
CASSDWTSGITDTQYF
TGCGCCAGCAGTGACTGGACTAGCGGGATTACAGATACGCAGTATTTT
>TRBV5-4|TRBJ1-3|NA|NA
CASSQEPGGNTIYF
TGTGCCAGCAGTCAGGAGCCGGGAGGAAACACCATATATTTT
>TRBV7-9|TRBJ1-5|NA|TRBD1
CASSEGQPNQPQHF
TGTGCCAGCAGCGAGGGACAGCCTAATCAGCCCCAGCATTTT
>TRBV11-3|TRBJ2-7|NA|TRBD1
CASSLTFLGTAPSYEQYF
TGTGCCAGCAGCTTAACCTTTCTGGGGACAGCTCCTTCCTACGAGCAGTACTTC
>TRBV4-3|TRBJ2-1|NA|TRBD2
CASSQALAQNYNEQFF
TGCGCCAGCAGCCAGGCACTAGCGCAGAACTACAATGAGCAGTTCTTC
>TRBV5-6|TRBJ1-1|NA|TRBD1
CASSLATGGNTEAFF
TGTGCCAGCAGCTTAGCCACAGGGGGCAACACTGAAGCTTTCTTT
>TRBV11-1|TRBJ1-1|NA|TRBD1
CASSDRVPNTEAFF
TGTGCCAGCAGTGACAGGGTCCCGAACACTGAAGCTTTCTTT
>TRBV7-6|TRBJ2-3|NA|NA
CASSLDGTSGGTQYF
TGTGCCAGCAGCTTAGACGGGACCTCCGGGGGTACGCAGTATTTT
>TRBV27|TRBJ2-5|NA|TRBD1
CASSLGQGAGETQYF
TGTGCCAGCAGTTTGGGACAGGGGGCAGGAGAGACCCAGTACTTC
>TRBV5-1|TRBJ2-2|NA|TRBD2
CASSGRGVTGELFF
TGCGCCAGCAGCGGCCGGGGGGTCACCGGGGAGCTGTTTTTT
>TRBV6-1|TRBJ2-5|NA|NA
CASSNPQGQYF
TGTGCCAGCAGTAACCCCCAGGGCCAGTACTTC
>TRBV29-1|TRBJ2-3|NA|NA
CSVEDRGDGGDTQYF
TGCAGCGTTGAAGATCGCGGAGACGGCGGGGATACGCAGTATTTT
>TRBV5-1|TRBJ1-5|NA|TRBD1
CASSLQGGNQPQHF
TGCGCCAGCAGCTTACAGGGGGGAAATCAGCCCCAGCATTTT
>TRBV30|TRBJ2-3|once|TRBD2
CASTLAVVTSTDTQYF
TGTGCCTCGACGCTAGCGGTAGTAACTAGCACAGATACGCAGTATTTT
>TRBV19|TRBJ1-3|NA|NA
CASSIRGQGSSPSGNTIYF
TGTGCCAGTAGTATAAGGGGTCAGGGAAGCTCTCCATCTGGAAACACCATATATTTT
>TRBV28|TRBJ1-2|NA|NA
CASTFAAEYGYTF
TGTGCCAGCACCTTCGCGGCAGAGTATGGCTACACCTTC
>TRBV5-6|TRBJ2-1|NA|NA
CASSLGGTGGNEQFF
TGTGCCAGCAGCTTGGGCGGCACCGGGGGAAATGAGCAGTTCTTC
>TRBV9|TRBJ1-1|NA|NA
CASSPHHSTGSTEAFF
TGTGCCAGCAGCCCACATCACTCGACAGGAAGTACTGAAGCTTTCTTT
>TRBV30|TRBJ1-2|once|NA
CAWSLGGIYGYTF
TGTGCCTGGAGTCTGGGGGGGATCTATGGCTACACCTTC
>TRBV5-4|TRBJ2-1|NA|TRBD2
CASSRPGGLGGNEQFF
TGTGCCAGCAGCCGCCCGGGAGGCTTAGGAGGTAATGAGCAGTTCTTC
>TRBV6-6|TRBJ2-7|NA|NA
CASSPSFSLGEQYF
TGTGCCAGCAGCCCGTCCTTTAGCCTCGGGGAGCAGTACTTC
>TRBV25-1|TRBJ1-5|NA|NA
CASSGGVANQPQHF
TGTGCCAGCAGTGGGGGGGTCGCAAATCAGCCCCAGCATTTT
>TRBV11-3|TRBJ2-6|once|NA
CASSSPRVAGANVLTF
TGTGCCAGCAGCTCACCCAGGGTGGCTGGGGCCAACGTCCTGACTTTC
>TRBV9|TRBJ1-1|NA|NA
CASSPHDRNTEAFF
TGTGCCAGCAGCCCCCACGACAGGAACACTGAAGCTTTCTTT
>TRBV29-1|TRBJ2-3|few|NA
CSYGRLLLDTQYF
TGCAGTTACGGGAGATTGCTACTTGATACGCAGTATTTT
>TRBV25-1|TRBJ1-6|NA|NA
CASSERTGNSPLHF
TGTGCCAGCAGTGAACGTACAGGGAATTCACCCCTCCACTTT
>TRBV19|TRBJ2-5|few|NA
CASSWTVQETQYF
TGTGCCAGTAGTTGGACAGTCCAAGAGACCCAGTACTTC
>TRBV10-2|TRBJ2-3|NA|NA
CASTELPGSTDTQYF
TGCGCCAGCACAGAGCTGCCGGGAAGCACAGATACGCAGTATTTT
>TRBV5-1|TRBJ2-5|NA|TRBD1
CASSPDRVETQYF
TGCGCCAGCAGCCCGGACAGGGTCGAGACCCAGTACTTC
>TRBV7-9|TRBJ1-1|NA|TRBD1
CASVRTGGGEAFF
TGTGCCAGCGTACGGACAGGGGGCGGTGAAGCTTTCTTT
>TRBV5-4|TRBJ1-1|NA|NA
CASSLGSGLDTEAFF
TGTGCCAGCAGCTTGGGCAGTGGGCTGGACACTGAAGCTTTCTTT
>TRBV7-9|TRBJ2-5|NA|NA
CASSPRAGLETQYF
TGTGCCAGCAGCCCCCGGGCAGGGTTGGAGACCCAGTACTTC
>TRBV5-6|TRBJ2-5|NA|TRBD2
CASSLAAGEETQYF
TGTGCCAGCAGCTTGGCCGCGGGGGAAGAGACCCAGTACTTC
>TRBV6-6|TRBJ2-2|NA|TRBD2
CASSLTSANTGELFF
TGTGCCAGCAGCTTAACTAGCGCTAACACCGGGGAGCTGTTTTTT
>TRBV2|TRBJ2-7|NA|TRBD2
CATRPKLGTSGRAYEQYF
TGTGCCACCCGGCCTAAACTCGGGACTAGCGGGCGGGCCTACGAGCAGTACTTC
>TRBV19|TRBJ1-2|NA|NA
CASSLEASSGGYTF
TGTGCCAGTAGTCTTGAAGCTAGTTCTGGTGGCTACACCTTC
>TRBV7-2|TRBJ1-2|NA|NA
CASSPGSSYGYTF
TGTGCCAGCAGCCCGGGGAGTTCCTATGGCTACACCTTC
>TRBV2|TRBJ2-7|once|NA
CASRTPDSYEQYF
TGTGCCAGCAGGACCCCGGACAGCTACGAGCAGTACTTC
>TRBV4-1|TRBJ2-1|NA|TRBD2
CASSHGVPSGVSGDEQFF
TGCGCCAGCAGCCATGGTGTGCCTAGCGGGGTGAGTGGGGATGAGCAGTTCTTC
>TRBV11-3|TRBJ2-1|NA|NA
CASRAAYNEQFF
TGTGCCAGCCGAGCGGCTTACAATGAGCAGTTCTTC
>TRBV27|TRBJ2-2|NA|NA
CASRGAGVNTGELFF
TGTGCCAGCAGGGGGGCGGGGGTCAACACCGGGGAGCTGTTTTTT
>TRBV4-3|TRBJ1-4|few|NA
CASSQDARVGEKLFF
TGCGCCAGCAGCCAAGATGCCAGGGTGGGTGAAAAACTGTTTTTT